The TCR beta chain described here comes from a study of T cells in Graves' hyperthyroidism and ophthalmopathy. Whole-study findings and limits: In the analysis, a 13 V-J model separated ophthalmopathy from stable hyperthyroidism.

With a duration under 2 months, the hyperthyroidism was newly diagnosed in patients aged 18 to 65. An approximately 10 ml volume of fresh peripheral blood provided the PBMCs. There are a few counts of this clonotype. The antigen remains unidentified. CDR3 length: 15 residues. Germline lookup yields CDR1 SGHAT and CDR2 FQNNGV. The V and J ends lost 5 bases and 3 bases respectively, with 15 bases between them. What was amplified from RNA transcripts were TCR beta CDR3 regions. First-round RT-PCR of the TCR CDR3 relied on the HTBI primer set. TCRdb ran MiXCR on the multiplex PCR reads and lists one entry per CDR3 protein. Of over 650,000 distinct CDR3 sequences in the sample, roughly 15% were seen once.

The chain has TRBV11-2 and TRBJ2-3; a possible D gene is TRBD1 (6 bases). The receptor comes from a man aged 18 to 30 with Graves' hyperthyroidism. Sequencing used blood. Written as DNA, the CDR3 is TGTGCCAGCAGCCACCCCAGGGGTCAGACAGATACGCAGTATTTT. Its protein is CASSHPRGQTDTQYF. The variable domain in full, with the rest retrieved from reference TRBV11-2 and TRBJ2-3, is EAGVAQSPRYKIIEKRQSVAFWCNPISGHATLYWYQQILGQGPKLLIQFQNNGVVDDSQLPKDRFSAERLKGVDSTLKIQPAKLEDSAVYLCASSHPRGQTDTQYFGPGTRLTVL.